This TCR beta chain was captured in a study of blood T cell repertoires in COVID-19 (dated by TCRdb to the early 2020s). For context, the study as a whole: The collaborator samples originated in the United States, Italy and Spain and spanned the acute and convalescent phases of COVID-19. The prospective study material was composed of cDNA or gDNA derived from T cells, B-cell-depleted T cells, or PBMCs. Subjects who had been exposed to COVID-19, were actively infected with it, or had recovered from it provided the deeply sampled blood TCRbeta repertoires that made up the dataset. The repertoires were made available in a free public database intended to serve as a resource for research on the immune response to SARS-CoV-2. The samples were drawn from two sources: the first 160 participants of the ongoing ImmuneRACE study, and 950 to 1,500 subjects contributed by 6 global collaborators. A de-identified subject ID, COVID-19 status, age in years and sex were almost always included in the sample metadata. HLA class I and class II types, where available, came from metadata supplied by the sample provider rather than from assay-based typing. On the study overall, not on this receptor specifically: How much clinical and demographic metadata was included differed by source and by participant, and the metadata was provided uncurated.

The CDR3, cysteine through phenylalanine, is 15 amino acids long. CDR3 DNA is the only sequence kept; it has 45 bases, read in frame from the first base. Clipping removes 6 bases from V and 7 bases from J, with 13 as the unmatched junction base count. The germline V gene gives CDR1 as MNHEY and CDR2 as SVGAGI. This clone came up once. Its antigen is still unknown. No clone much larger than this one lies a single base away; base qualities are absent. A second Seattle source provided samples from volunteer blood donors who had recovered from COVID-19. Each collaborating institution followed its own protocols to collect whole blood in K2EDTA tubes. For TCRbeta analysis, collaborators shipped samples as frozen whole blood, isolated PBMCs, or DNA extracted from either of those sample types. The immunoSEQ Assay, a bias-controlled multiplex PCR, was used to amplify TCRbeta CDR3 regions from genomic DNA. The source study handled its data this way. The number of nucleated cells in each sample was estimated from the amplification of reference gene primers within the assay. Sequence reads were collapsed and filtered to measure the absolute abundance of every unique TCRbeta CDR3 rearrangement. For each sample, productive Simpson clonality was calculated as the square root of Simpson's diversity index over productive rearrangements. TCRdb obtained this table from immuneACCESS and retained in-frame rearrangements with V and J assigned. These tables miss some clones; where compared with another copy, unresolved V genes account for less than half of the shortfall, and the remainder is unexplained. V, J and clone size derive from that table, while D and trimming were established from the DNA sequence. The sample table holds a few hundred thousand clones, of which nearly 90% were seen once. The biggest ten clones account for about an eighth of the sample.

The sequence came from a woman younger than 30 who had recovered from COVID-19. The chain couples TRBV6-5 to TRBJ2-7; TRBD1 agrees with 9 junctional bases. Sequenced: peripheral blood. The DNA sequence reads TGTGCCAGCAGGCCTCCCGGGACAGGGATGATAGAGCAGTACTTC. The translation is CASRPPGTGMIEQYF.